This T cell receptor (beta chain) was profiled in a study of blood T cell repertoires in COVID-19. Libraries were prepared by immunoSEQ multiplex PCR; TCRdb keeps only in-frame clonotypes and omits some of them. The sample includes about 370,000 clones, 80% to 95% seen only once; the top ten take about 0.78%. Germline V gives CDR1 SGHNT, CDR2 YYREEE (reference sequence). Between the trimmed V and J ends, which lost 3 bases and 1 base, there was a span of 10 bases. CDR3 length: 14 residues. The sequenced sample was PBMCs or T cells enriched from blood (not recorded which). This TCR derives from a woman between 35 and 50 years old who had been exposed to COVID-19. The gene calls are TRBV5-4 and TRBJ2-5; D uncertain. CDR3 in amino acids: CASSSQSLQETQYF. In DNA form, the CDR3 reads TGTGCCAGCAGCTCCCAGTCCCTCCAAGAGACCCAGTACTTC.